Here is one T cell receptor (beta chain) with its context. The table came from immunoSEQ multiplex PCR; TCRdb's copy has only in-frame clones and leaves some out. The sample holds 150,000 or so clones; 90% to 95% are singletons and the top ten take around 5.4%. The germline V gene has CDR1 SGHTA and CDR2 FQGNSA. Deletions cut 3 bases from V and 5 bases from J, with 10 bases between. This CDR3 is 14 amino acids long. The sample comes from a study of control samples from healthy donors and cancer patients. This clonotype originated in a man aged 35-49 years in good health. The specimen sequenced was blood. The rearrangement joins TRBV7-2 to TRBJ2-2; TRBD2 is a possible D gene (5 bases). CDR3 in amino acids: CASSLKGGTGELFF. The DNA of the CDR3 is TGTGCCAGCAGCTTGAAAGGCGGGACCGGGGAGCTGTTTTTT.